These T cell receptor beta chains were read from a single sample in a study of cytomegalovirus exposure and HLA in healthy donors. Clones were sequenced by immunoSEQ multiplex PCR, and TCRdb holds only the in-frame ones, with some missing. The sample carries some 180,000 clones, approximately 78% recorded once. Sequencing was done on a sample of PBMCs. Receptor source: a woman aged 30 to 39 in good health and CMV-seronegative. Both conserved end residues are part of each CDR3. D genes are given only for firm matches. Size is omitted from some rows. Given values are once, few, many or a class for expanded clones.

CDR3 protein: CASSGTGMSF
CDR3 DNA: TGTGCCAGCAGCGGGACAGGGATGTCCTTC
V gene: TRBV28
D gene: TRBD1
clone size: few
J gene: TRBJ2-7

CDR3 protein: CASKGEIHEQYF
CDR3 DNA: TGTGCCAGCAAAGGGGAAATCCACGAGCAGTACTTC
V gene: TRBV25-1
D gene: -
clone size: few
J gene: TRBJ2-7

CDR3 protein: CAWSWRKGAASPQYF
CDR3 DNA: TGTGCCTGGAGTTGGAGAAAGGGGGCCGCCTCCCCCCAGTACTTC
V gene: TRBV30
D gene: TRBD1
clone size: -
J gene: TRBJ2-5

CDR3 protein: CASSITVRSGYTF
CDR3 DNA: TGTGCCAGTAGTATAACCGTGAGGAGTGGCTACACCTTC
V gene: TRBV19
D gene: -
clone size: -
J gene: TRBJ1-2

CDR3 protein: CASSPVRGLEAFF
CDR3 DNA: TGCGCCAGCAGCCCCGTACGGGGACTGGAAGCTTTCTTT
V gene: TRBV5-1
D gene: -
clone size: -
J gene: TRBJ1-1

CDR3 protein: CASSPYGIQETQYF
CDR3 DNA: TGTGCCAGCAGCCCTTACGGGATCCAAGAGACCCAGTACTTC
V gene: TRBV11-1
D gene: -
clone size: -
J gene: TRBJ2-5

CDR3 protein: CASSLASGDYEQYF
CDR3 DNA: TGTGCCAGCAGCTTAGCTAGCGGAGACTACGAGCAGTACTTC
V gene: TRBV7-2
D gene: -
clone size: once
J gene: TRBJ2-7

CDR3 protein: CASSLQGTGELFF
CDR3 DNA: TGTGCCAGCAGCTTGCAGGGCACCGGGGAGCTGTTTTTT
V gene: TRBV5-4
D gene: -
clone size: -
J gene: TRBJ2-2

CDR3 protein: CASSDPLSGGETQYF
CDR3 DNA: TGTGCCAGCAGTGATCCTCTATCAGGGGGCGAGACCCAGTACTTC
V gene: TRBV6-1
D gene: TRBD1
clone size: -
J gene: TRBJ2-5

CDR3 protein: CASSQAGTGNTEAFF
CDR3 DNA: TGCGCCAGCAGTCAGGCCGGGACAGGGAACACTGAAGCTTTCTTT
V gene: TRBV23-1
D gene: TRBD1
clone size: -
J gene: TRBJ1-1

CDR3 protein: CATQGSNEKLFF
CDR3 DNA: TGTGCCACACAGGGTTCTAATGAAAAACTGTTTTTT
V gene: TRBV27
D gene: -
clone size: -
J gene: TRBJ1-4

CDR3 protein: CASSLAGNEQYF
CDR3 DNA: TGTGCCAGCAGCTTGGCGGGGAACGAGCAGTACTTC
V gene: TRBV5-6
D gene: -
clone size: -
J gene: TRBJ2-7

CDR3 protein: CASTLDRNSYNEQFF
CDR3 DNA: TGTGCCAGCACTCTAGACCGGAACTCCTACAATGAGCAGTTCTTC
V gene: TRBV6-1
D gene: -
clone size: -
J gene: TRBJ2-1

CDR3 protein: CASSYDRYQPQHF
CDR3 DNA: TGTGCCAGCAGTTACGACAGGTATCAGCCCCAGCATTTT
V gene: TRBV6-5
D gene: -
clone size: -
J gene: TRBJ1-5

CDR3 protein: CASSSTGKANYGYTF
CDR3 DNA: TGTGCCAGCAGTTCAACAGGAAAAGCTAACTATGGCTACACCTTC
V gene: TRBV27
D gene: -
clone size: -
J gene: TRBJ1-2

CDR3 protein: CASSRDNSYEQYF
CDR3 DNA: TGTGCCAGCAGCCGGGACAACTCCTACGAGCAGTACTTC
V gene: TRBV4-2
D gene: -
clone size: few
J gene: TRBJ2-7

CDR3 protein: CASSHARLAESTGELFF
CDR3 DNA: TGCGCCAGCAGCCACGCTAGACTAGCGGAGAGCACCGGGGAGCTGTTTTTT
V gene: TRBV4-1
D gene: TRBD2
clone size: -
J gene: TRBJ2-2

CDR3 protein: CSVGGNAYEQYF
CDR3 DNA: TGCAGCGTGGGCGGGAATGCCTACGAGCAGTACTTC
V gene: TRBV29-1
D gene: -
clone size: -
J gene: TRBJ2-7

CDR3 protein: CASSLAGGISEQYF
CDR3 DNA: TGTGCCAGCAGCTTAGCGGGGGGAATTTCGGAGCAGTACTTC
V gene: TRBV7-6
D gene: -
clone size: -
J gene: TRBJ2-7

CDR3 protein: CASSAFGEKLFF
CDR3 DNA: TGCGCCAGCAGTGCCTTCGGGGAAAAACTGTTTTTT
V gene: TRBV10-1
D gene: -
clone size: -
J gene: TRBJ1-4

CDR3 protein: CASRLAGGRNEQFF
CDR3 DNA: TGTGCCAGCAGACTAGCGGGGGGGCGCAATGAGCAGTTCTTC
V gene: TRBV6-1
D gene: TRBD2
clone size: -
J gene: TRBJ2-1

CDR3 protein: CASRIGGTEAFF
CDR3 DNA: TGTGCCAGCAGAATCGGCGGAACTGAAGCTTTCTTT
V gene: TRBV28
D gene: -
clone size: few
J gene: TRBJ1-1

CDR3 protein: CASSRGRPRTDTQYF
CDR3 DNA: TGTGCCAGCAGCCGAGGGAGACCCAGGACAGATACGCAGTATTTT
V gene: TRBV27
D gene: -
clone size: -
J gene: TRBJ2-3

CDR3 protein: CASSRDSTSYNEQFF
CDR3 DNA: TGTGCCAGCAGCAGGGACAGCACCTCCTACAATGAGCAGTTCTTC
V gene: TRBV2
D gene: TRBD1
clone size: -
J gene: TRBJ2-1

CDR3 protein: CASSDRPGSTEAFF
CDR3 DNA: TGTGCCAGCAGTGACCGTCCTGGGAGCACTGAAGCTTTCTTT
V gene: TRBV6-1
D gene: -
clone size: -
J gene: TRBJ1-1

CDR3 protein: CASSEVRTGSYEQYF
CDR3 DNA: TGTGCCAGCAGTGAAGTGCGGACAGGGTCCTACGAGCAGTACTTC
V gene: TRBV2
D gene: TRBD1
clone size: few
J gene: TRBJ2-7

CDR3 protein: CASSSQASGFTDTQYF
CDR3 DNA: TGTGCCAGCAGCTCGCAGGCTAGCGGGTTTACAGATACGCAGTATTTT
V gene: TRBV9
D gene: TRBD2
clone size: -
J gene: TRBJ2-3

CDR3 protein: CASSSIDTATNEKLFF
CDR3 DNA: TGTGCCAGTAGTTCTATTGATACCGCAACTAATGAAAAACTGTTTTTT
V gene: TRBV19
D gene: -
clone size: -
J gene: TRBJ1-4

CDR3 protein: CASSRSDNQPQHF
CDR3 DNA: TGTGCCAGCAGCAGGAGCGACAATCAGCCCCAGCATTTT
V gene: TRBV7-9
D gene: -
clone size: -
J gene: TRBJ1-5

CDR3 protein: CASFGGAQEKLFF
CDR3 DNA: TGTGCCAGCTTCGGGGGGGCGCAAGAAAAACTGTTTTTT
V gene: TRBV6-5
D gene: -
clone size: -
J gene: TRBJ1-4

CDR3 protein: CASSFPHELAGSYEQYF
CDR3 DNA: TGTGCCAGCAGTTTCCCGCACGAACTAGCGGGCTCCTACGAGCAGTACTTC
V gene: TRBV28
D gene: TRBD2
clone size: -
J gene: TRBJ2-7

CDR3 protein: CASSLMSGADTQYF
CDR3 DNA: TGTGCCAGCAGCTTGATGTCCGGGGCAGATACGCAGTATTTT
V gene: TRBV7-7
D gene: -
clone size: -
J gene: TRBJ2-3

CDR3 protein: CASSLEGGVGGMVQPQHF
CDR3 DNA: TGTGCCAGCAGCTTAGAAGGGGGCGTAGGGGGAATGGTCCAGCCCCAGCATTTT
V gene: TRBV11-2
D gene: TRBD1
clone size: once
J gene: TRBJ1-5

CDR3 protein: CASSLGAYDEQYF
CDR3 DNA: TGTGCCAGCAGCTTGGGAGCCTACGACGAGCAGTACTTC
V gene: TRBV5-8
D gene: -
clone size: -
J gene: TRBJ2-7

CDR3 protein: CASSSVRGVNTEAFF
CDR3 DNA: TGTGCCAGCAGCTCGGTCAGGGGAGTGAACACTGAAGCTTTCTTT
V gene: TRBV7-6
D gene: -
clone size: -
J gene: TRBJ1-1

CDR3 protein: CASSPTSGAYNEQFF
CDR3 DNA: TGTGCCAGCTCACCAACTAGCGGAGCTTACAATGAGCAGTTCTTC
V gene: TRBV18
D gene: TRBD2
clone size: few
J gene: TRBJ2-1

CDR3 protein: CASRQIAGATGELFF
CDR3 DNA: TGTGCCAGCAGACAAATAGCGGGGGCCACCGGGGAGCTGTTTTTT
V gene: TRBV6-5
D gene: TRBD2
clone size: few
J gene: TRBJ2-2

CDR3 protein: CSVWGTGSFYGYTF
CDR3 DNA: TGCAGCGTGTGGGGGACAGGGTCTTTCTATGGCTACACCTTC
V gene: TRBV29-1
D gene: TRBD1
clone size: -
J gene: TRBJ1-2